The 18 T cell receptor beta chains reported below all come from one sample, sequenced in a study of T-cell memory formation after mild COVID-19. TCRdb used MiXCR to reprocess the 5' RACE reads, holding one entry per CDR3 protein. The sample consists of 450,000 to 700,000 distinct CDR3 sequences, around 17% of them appearing once. Sample: PBMCs or a T cell subset sorted from them (not recorded which). The source is an adult woman who had mild COVID-19 (a few samples of this study predate the infection). Cell type and time point are not known.

This clonotype was counted only a few times. J is TRBJ1-2 and V is TRBV4-3, with a tentative D call TRBD1 (6 bases). Germline V lookup: CDR1 LGHNA, CDR2 YSLEER. This CDR3 contains 15 residues. V dropped 1 base and J dropped 5 bases, with 14 bases sitting between them. CDR3 in DNA: TGCGCCAGCAGCCAAGCGGGGGGACAATCATATGGCTACACCTTC. Its translation is CASSQAGGQSYGYTF.

The V call is TRBV21-1, the J call TRBJ1-1; no check of the table's D call, TRBD1, against the DNA was made. TRBV21-1 is described as a pseudogene. There are 12 residues in the CDR3. CDR3 residues: CASSPPGTEAFF. The CDR3 bases are TGTGCCAGCAGCCCCCCCGGGACTGAAGCTTTCTTT.

This chain joins TRBV6-2 or TRBV6-3 and TRBJ2-1; perhaps TRBD2 as D (5 bases). V was shortened by 6 bases and J by 0 bases, with 15 bases between the two germline ends. Germline V gene lookup returns CDR1 MNHEY and CDR2 SVGEGT. The CDR3 sequence is 16 residues long. The DNA for the CDR3 is TGTGCCAGCAGATTTGGCGGGCGCAGCTCCTACAATGAGCAGTTCTTC. Protein: CASRFGGRSSYNEQFF.

This sequence joins TRBV9 and TRBJ2-1; possible D gene TRBD1, 6 bases. Germline V lookup: CDR1 SGDLS, CDR2 YYNGEE. V lost 0 bases, J lost 11 bases, and 9 bases lay in between. This CDR3 is 12 amino acids long. This chain's CDR3 is CASSVDRAQQFF. CDR3 DNA: TGTGCCAGCAGCGTAGACAGGGCGCAGCAGTTCTTC.

In its sample, this clonotype was seen a few times. The genes are TRBV9 and TRBJ2-5, with 9 bases that match TRBD2. CDR3 length equals 16 residues. CDR1 and CDR2 (germline): SGDLS, YYNGEE. Germline trimming cut 1 base from V and 5 bases from J; bases unmatched to any gene: 9. The CDR3 DNA sequence: TGTGCCAGCAGCGTAAATCCTAGCGGGACGGGCGAGACCCAGTACTTC. Translated: CASSVNPSGTGETQYF.

The rearrangement uses TRBV7-9 and TRBJ1-2, with TRBD1 as a possible D gene (5 bases). Germline CDR1 and CDR2: SEHNR and FQNEAQ (reference sequence). The CDR3 extends over 10 amino acids. Trimming took off 1 base at V and 12 bases at J, with 6 bases between the two ends. CDR3 DNA: TGTGCCAGCAGCTTAGGGGGCGACACCTTC. Its protein is CASSLGGDTF.

This chain connects TRBV4-3 to TRBJ2-7; D is possibly TRBD1 (6 bases). The CDR3 loop spans 15 amino acids. Looked up from germline, CDR1 is LGHNA and CDR2 is YSLEER. With 0 bases removed from V and 1 base from J, the gap between germline ends came to 10 bases. CDR3 sequence: CASSQESGDSYEQYF. CDR3 nucleotide sequence: TGCGCCAGCAGCCAAGAGTCAGGGGATTCCTACGAGCAGTACTTC.

V is TRBV7-2 and J is TRBJ2-3; TRBD1 might be the D (6 bases). From germline, CDR1 is SGHTA and CDR2 FQGNSA. This CDR3 region has 13 residues. The V end was cut by 6 bases, the J end by 14 bases, with 21 bases between. The CDR3 reads CASSSPQGQGRYF. In nucleotides, the CDR3 is TGTGCCAGCAGTTCCCCCCAAGGCCAGGGGAGGTATTTT. Full variable domain (outside the CDR3, taken from reference TRBV7-2 and TRBJ2-3): GAGVSQSPSNKVTEKGKDVELRCDPISGHTALYWYRQSLGQGLEFLIYFQGNSAPDKSGLPSDRFSAERTGGSVSTLTIQRTQQEDSAVYLCASSSPQGQGRYFGPGTRLTVL.

The rearrangement joins TRBV6-1 to TRBJ1-3, with D unclear. CDR1 is MNHNS, CDR2 SASEGT, per germline. CDR3 length equals 16 residues. Trimming took 1 base from V and 7 from J, leaving 17 bases between them. CDR3 nucleotide sequence: TGTGCCAGCAGTGAAGTCGCAGGCCTGCGGAGGAACACCATATATTTT. The encoded protein is CASSEVAGLRRNTIYF.

This clonotype was seen a few times. The genes are TRBV14 and TRBJ2-3; TRBD2 agrees at 9 bases. With V trimmed by 3 bases and J by 2 bases, 6 bases remained unmatched. There are 16 residues in the CDR3. Germline lookup yields CDR1 SGHDN and CDR2 FVKESK. CDR3 DNA: TGTGCCAGCAGCCAGCGGGGGGGCCTTATCACAGATACGCAGTATTTT. Encoded protein: CASSQRGGLITDTQYF. Full variable domain (missing parts from reference TRBV14 and TRBJ2-3): EAGVTQFPSHSVIEKGQTVTLRCDPISGHDNLYWYRRVMGKEIKFLLHFVKESKQDESGMPNNRFLAERTGGTYSTLKVQPAELEDSGVYFCASSQRGGLITDTQYFGPGTRLTVL.

This clonotype was recorded a few times. The chain is built from TRBV19 and TRBJ2-3, with D unclear. V was pared by 4 bases and J by 5 bases, with 10 bases between. Germline V gives CDR1 LNHDA, CDR2 SQIVND (reference sequence). The CDR3 totals 13 residues. CDR3 in amino acids: CASSTQVGDTQYF. The CDR3 region has the DNA TGTGCCAGTAGTACTCAGGTGGGAGATACGCAGTATTTT.

This clonotype was picked up a small number of times. The chain couples TRBV24-1 to TRBJ2-5; D not certain. CDR1 is KGHDR, CDR2 SFDVKD, per germline. This CDR3 has 12 amino acids. The ends were cut back, 0 bases at V and 5 bases at J, with 3 bases in the middle. In DNA form, the CDR3 reads TGTGCCACCAGTGATTTGTCGGAGACCCAGTACTTC. Encoded protein: CATSDLSETQYF.

This clonotype was detected a few times. The CDR3 spells CASSEPGGNTEAFF. In nucleotides, the CDR3 is TGTGCCAGCAGTGAACCCGGGGGTAACACTGAAGCTTTCTTT. The chain links TRBV25-1 to TRBJ1-1, with D tentatively TRBD1 (5 bases). The V end lost 2 bases, the J end lost 2 bases, and 9 bases lay between the germline ends. CDR1 is MGHDK and CDR2 is SYGVNS in the germline V gene. The CDR3 has 14 residues.

V is TRBV5-1 and J is TRBJ1-1, with TRBD1 as a possible D gene (5 bases). The CDR3 has 13 residues. V lost 4 bases to trimming and J lost 11 bases, with 18 bases between them. CDR1 and CDR2 from the germline V gene are SGHRS and YFSETQ. The CDR3, as DNA: TGCGCCAGCAGCCCCGGGACCATCCTAATGGCTTTCTTT. Residues: CASSPGTILMAFF.

The chain is built from TRBV20-1 and TRBJ2-7, with 11 bases lining up with TRBD2. The J segment lost 1 base and the V segment lost 1 base, leaving 6 bases of the junction unmatched. CDR3 length: 16 amino acids. Germline CDR1 and CDR2: DFQATT and SNEGSKA (reference sequence). The CDR3 nucleotides read TGCAGTGCTAGAGGCCTCCTAGCGGGAGGTTCCTACGAGCAGTACTTC. Translated, it gives CSARGLLAGGSYEQYF.

This clonotype has only a few counts. V is TRBV24-1 and J is TRBJ2-1, with D perhaps being TRBD1 or TRBD2 (5 bases each). The CDR3 length is 14 residues. Trimming cost V 9 bases and J 6 bases, with 17 bases left between them. Germline lookup yields CDR1 KGHDR and CDR2 SFDVKD. CDR3 loop: CATGLTGGINEQFF. DNA of the CDR3: TGTGCCACCGGTCTAACAGGAGGAATCAATGAGCAGTTCTTC.

The genes are TRBV5-8 and TRBJ2-7, with 7 bases that match TRBD2. The V and J ends lost 1 base and 3 bases, in that order; junction bases with no gene match: 10. Germline-derived CDR1 and CDR2 are SGHTS and YDEGEE. This CDR3 region has 16 residues. The CDR3 DNA reads TGTGCCAGCAGCTTGCAATCGACTAGCCCCGGCTACGAGCAGTACTTC. This translates into CASSLQSTSPGYEQYF.

The J gene is TRBJ2-5, the V gene TRBV12-3 or TRBV12-4; TRBD2 agrees at 10 bases. The CDR3 has 17 residues. Trimming cost V 6 bases and J 1 base; bases outside gene matches: 11. CDR3 sequence: CASSLTALAGSQETQYF. As DNA, the CDR3 is TGTGCCAGCAGCCTAACCGCACTAGCGGGAAGCCAAGAGACCCAGTACTTC.